The present T cell receptor (beta chain) was sequenced within a study of graft-versus-host responses after intestinal transplantation. About the research overall: Recipients had multivisceral, liver-intestinal, or isolated intestinal transplants.

A word on this clone: Its antigen is not known.

V lost 3 bases to trimming and J lost 7 bases, with 10 bases between them. This CDR3 is built from 12 residues. Per germline, CDR1 MDHEN and CDR2 SYDVKM. Here immunoSEQ multiplex PCR was the method, and the copy in TCRdb shows in-frame clones only, minus some. Among over 80,000 clones listed, 85% to 95% were seen once. Sequencing used unstimulated CD8+ T cells sorted from spleen or lymph node cells, obtained before transplant. The gene calls are TRBV28 and TRBJ2-7, with D unresolved. This sequence was found in a human donor who was the organ donor for an intestinal transplant. The CDR3 reads CASSFSTREQYF. As DNA, the CDR3 is TGTGCCAGCAGTTTCTCTACCCGTGAGCAGTACTTC.